This T cell receptor (beta chain) was observed in a study of blood T cell repertoires in COVID-19. This CDR3 comprises 15 residues. V was trimmed by 3 bases and J by 7 bases, leaving 19 bases between them. Germline CDR1 and CDR2: GTSNPN and SVGIG (reference sequence). Sequencing was performed with immunoSEQ multiplex PCR; in TCRdb, only in-frame clones are kept and a portion is missing. Of around 330,000 clones listed, approximately 86% are singletons. This receptor was taken from a woman aged 18-35 years who had recovered from COVID-19. Sequencing input: PBMCs or T cells enriched from blood (not recorded which). The chain carries TRBV30 and TRBJ1-5, with a weak D call TRBD1 (6 bases). CDR3 nucleotide sequence: TGTGCCTGGAGCCGGGACATCGCCATGGGGCAGCCCCAGCATTTT. Translation: CAWSRDIAMGQPQHF.